The clone carrying this T cell receptor beta chain was seen only once. The method was immunoSEQ multiplex PCR; TCRdb's version includes in-frame clones alone and lacks a portion of them. The sample shows roughly 130,000 clones, just over 85% of them seen only once. The data were taken from a study of T cell responses to AZD1222 COVID-19 vaccine. The sequence was collected from an adult in good health. The material sequenced was peripheral blood, taken on day 0 of AZD1222 vaccination.

CDR3 DNA: TGTGCCAGCAGACCGTTGTTTGGATACGAGCAGTACTTC. This translates into CASRPLFGYEQYF. The chain carries TRBV27 and TRBJ2-7, with D hard to call. Trimming shortened V by 6 bases and J by 4 bases, and 13 bases separated the two germline ends. Germline CDR1 and CDR2: MNHEY and SMNVEV (reference sequence). CDR3 length: 13 residues.